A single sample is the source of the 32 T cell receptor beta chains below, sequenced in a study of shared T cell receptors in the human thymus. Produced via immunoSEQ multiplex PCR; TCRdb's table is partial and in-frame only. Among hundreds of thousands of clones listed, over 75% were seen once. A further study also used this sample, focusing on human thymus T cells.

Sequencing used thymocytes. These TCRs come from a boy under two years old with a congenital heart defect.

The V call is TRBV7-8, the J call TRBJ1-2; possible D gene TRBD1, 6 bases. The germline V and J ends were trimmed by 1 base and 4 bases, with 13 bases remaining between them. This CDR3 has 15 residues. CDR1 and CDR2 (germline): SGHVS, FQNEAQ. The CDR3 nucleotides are TGTGCCAGCAGCTTAGTTTGGGAAGGGGGCTATGGCTACACCTTC. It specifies CASSLVWEGGYGYTF.

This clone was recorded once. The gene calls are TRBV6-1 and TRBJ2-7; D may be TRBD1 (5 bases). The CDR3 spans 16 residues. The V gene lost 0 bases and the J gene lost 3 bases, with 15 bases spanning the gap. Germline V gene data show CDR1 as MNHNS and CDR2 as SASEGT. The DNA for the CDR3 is TGTGCCAGCAGTGAAGCAGAAGGACAACCAATCTACGAGCAGTACTTC. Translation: CASSEAEGQPIYEQYF.

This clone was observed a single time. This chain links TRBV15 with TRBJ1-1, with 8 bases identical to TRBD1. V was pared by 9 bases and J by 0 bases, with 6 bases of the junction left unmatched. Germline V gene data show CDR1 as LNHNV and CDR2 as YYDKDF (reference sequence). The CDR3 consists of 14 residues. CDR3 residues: CATTGGELNTEAFF. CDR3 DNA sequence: TGTGCCACTACAGGGGGGGAGCTGAACACTGAAGCTTTCTTT. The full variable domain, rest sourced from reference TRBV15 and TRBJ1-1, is DAMVIQNPRYQVTQFGKPVTLSCSQTLNHNVMYWYQQKSSQAPKLLFHYYDKDFNNEADTPDNFQSRRPNTSFCFLDIRSPGLGDTAMYLCATTGGELNTEAFFGQGTRLTVV.

The CDR3 loop reads CASSRGYFPMDEQFF. The CDR3 DNA follows: TGTGCCAGCAGCCGAGGATATTTCCCCATGGATGAGCAGTTCTTC. This chain connects TRBV28 to TRBJ2-1; no firm D call. Trimming removed 6 bases at V and 8 bases at J, with 20 bases between. Germline CDR1 reads MDHEN; CDR2 reads SYDVKM. This CDR3 contains 15 residues.

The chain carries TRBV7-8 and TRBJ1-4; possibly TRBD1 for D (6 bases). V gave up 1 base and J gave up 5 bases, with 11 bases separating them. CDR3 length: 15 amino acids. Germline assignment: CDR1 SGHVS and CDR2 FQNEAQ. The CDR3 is CASSLDAGANEKLFF. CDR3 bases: TGTGCCAGCAGCTTAGATGCGGGGGCGAATGAAAAACTGTTTTTT.

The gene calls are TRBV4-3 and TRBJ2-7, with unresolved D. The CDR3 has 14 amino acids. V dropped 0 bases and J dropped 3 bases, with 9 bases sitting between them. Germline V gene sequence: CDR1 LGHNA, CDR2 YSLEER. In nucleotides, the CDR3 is TGCGCCAGCAGCCAAGATCGTAGTGGCTACGAGCAGTACTTC. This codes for CASSQDRSGYEQYF.

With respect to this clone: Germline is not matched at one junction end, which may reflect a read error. The CDR3 loop reads CASSTRDRVSFEQYF. CDR3 sequence (DNA): TGTGCCAGCAGTACCCGGGACAGGGTGTCCTTCGAGCAGTACTTC. The rearrangement links TRBV6-1 to TRBJ2-7, with 9 bases lining up with TRBD1. This CDR3 has 15 amino acids. Germline CDR1 and CDR2: MNHNS and SASEGT.

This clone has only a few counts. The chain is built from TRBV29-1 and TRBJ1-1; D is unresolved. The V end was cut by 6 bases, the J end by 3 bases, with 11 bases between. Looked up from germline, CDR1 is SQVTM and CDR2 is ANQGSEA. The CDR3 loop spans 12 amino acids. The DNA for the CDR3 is TGCAGCGTCCCTCCCGGGGACACTGAAGCTTTCTTT. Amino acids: CSVPPGDTEAFF.

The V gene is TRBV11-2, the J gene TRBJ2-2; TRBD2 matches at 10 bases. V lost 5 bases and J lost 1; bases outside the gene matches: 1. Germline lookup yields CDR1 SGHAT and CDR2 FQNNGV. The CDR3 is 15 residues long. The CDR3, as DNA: TGTGCCAGCAGCCGGACTAGCGGGAACACCGGGGAGCTGTTTTTT. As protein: CASSRTSGNTGELFF.

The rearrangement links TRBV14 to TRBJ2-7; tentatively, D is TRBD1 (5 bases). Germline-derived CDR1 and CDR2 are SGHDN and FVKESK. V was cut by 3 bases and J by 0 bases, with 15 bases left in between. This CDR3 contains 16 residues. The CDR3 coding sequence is TGTGCCAGCAGCCAGAAACGCCAGGACAACTCCTACGAGCAGTACTTC. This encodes CASSQKRQDNSYEQYF.

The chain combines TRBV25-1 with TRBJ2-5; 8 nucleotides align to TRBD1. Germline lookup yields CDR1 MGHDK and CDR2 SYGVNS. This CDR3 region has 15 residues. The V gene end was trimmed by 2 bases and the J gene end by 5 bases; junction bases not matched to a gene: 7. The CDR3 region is CASSEGQGAMETQYF. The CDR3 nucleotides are TGTGCCAGCAGTGAAGGCCAGGGGGCGATGGAGACCCAGTACTTC.

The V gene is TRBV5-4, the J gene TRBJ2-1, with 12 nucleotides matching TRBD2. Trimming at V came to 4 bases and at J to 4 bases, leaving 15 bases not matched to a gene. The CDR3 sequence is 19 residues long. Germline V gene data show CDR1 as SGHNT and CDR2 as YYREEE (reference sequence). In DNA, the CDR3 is TGTGCCAGCAGCCAGACTAGCGGGGGAAAAAATGGGATATACAATGAGCAGTTCTTC. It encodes CASSQTSGGKNGIYNEQFF.

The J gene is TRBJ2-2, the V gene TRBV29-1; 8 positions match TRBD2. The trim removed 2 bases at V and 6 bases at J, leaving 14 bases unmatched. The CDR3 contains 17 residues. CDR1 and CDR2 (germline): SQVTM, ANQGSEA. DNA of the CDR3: TGCAGCGTTGAACTCCTTTCCGGGAGGGGCAAAGCCGGGGAGCTGTTTTTT. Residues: CSVELLSGRGKAGELFF.

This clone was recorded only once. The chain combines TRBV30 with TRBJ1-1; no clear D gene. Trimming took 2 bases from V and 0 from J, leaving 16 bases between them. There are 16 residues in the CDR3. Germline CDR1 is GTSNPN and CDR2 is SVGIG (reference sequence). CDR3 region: CAWSPIPQRMNTEAFF. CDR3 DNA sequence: TGTGCCTGGAGTCCGATCCCTCAGCGGATGAACACTGAAGCTTTCTTT.

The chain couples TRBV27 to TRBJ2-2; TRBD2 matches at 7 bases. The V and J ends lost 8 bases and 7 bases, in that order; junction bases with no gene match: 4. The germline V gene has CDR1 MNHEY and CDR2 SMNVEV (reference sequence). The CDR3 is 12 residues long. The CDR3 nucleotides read TGTGCCAGCGGGGGGGTAGGCGGGGAGCTGTTTTTT. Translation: CASGGVGGELFF.

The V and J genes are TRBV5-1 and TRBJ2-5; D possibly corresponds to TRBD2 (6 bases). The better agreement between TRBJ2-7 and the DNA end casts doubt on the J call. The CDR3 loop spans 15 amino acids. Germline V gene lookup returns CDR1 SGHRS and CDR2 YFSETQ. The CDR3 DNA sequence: TGCGCCAGCAGCCAACCGGGACTTCAGTCCTACGAGCAGTACTTC. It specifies CASSQPGLQSYEQYF.

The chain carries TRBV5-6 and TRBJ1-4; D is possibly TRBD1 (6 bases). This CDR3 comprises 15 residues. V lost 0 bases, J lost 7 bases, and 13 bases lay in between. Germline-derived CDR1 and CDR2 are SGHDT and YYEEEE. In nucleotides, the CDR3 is TGTGCCAGCAGCTTGGGAGTTGGGGGCTGTGAAAAACTGTTTTTT. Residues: CASSLGVGGCEKLFF.

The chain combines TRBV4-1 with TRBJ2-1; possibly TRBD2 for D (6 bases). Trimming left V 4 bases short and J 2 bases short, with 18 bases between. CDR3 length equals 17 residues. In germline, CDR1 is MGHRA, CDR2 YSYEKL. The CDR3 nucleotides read TGCGCCAGCAGCCTTACGGGGGAGCGGGCGACCTACAATGAGCAGTTCTTC. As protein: CASSLTGERATYNEQFF.

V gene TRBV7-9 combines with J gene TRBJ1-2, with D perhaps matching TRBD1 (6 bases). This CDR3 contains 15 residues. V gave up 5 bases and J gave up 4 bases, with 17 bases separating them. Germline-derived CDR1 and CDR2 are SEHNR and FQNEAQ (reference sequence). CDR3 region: CASSQGNLRSYGYTF. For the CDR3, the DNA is TGTGCCAGCAGCCAGGGGAACCTCCGATCCTATGGCTACACCTTC.

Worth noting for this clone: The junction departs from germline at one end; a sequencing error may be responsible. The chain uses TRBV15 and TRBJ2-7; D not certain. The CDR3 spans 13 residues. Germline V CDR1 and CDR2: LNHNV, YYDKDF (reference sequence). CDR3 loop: CAPSRATLAEQYF. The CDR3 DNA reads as TGTGCCCCCAGCAGAGCCACCTTAGCCGAGCAGTACTTC.

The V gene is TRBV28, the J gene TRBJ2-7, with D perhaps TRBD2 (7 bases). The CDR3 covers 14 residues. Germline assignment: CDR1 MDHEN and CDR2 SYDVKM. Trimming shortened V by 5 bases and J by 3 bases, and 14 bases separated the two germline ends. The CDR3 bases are TGTGCCAGCAGTCCCCGGCGGGGGCTCTACGAGCAGTACTTC. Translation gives CASSPRRGLYEQYF.

In DNA, the CDR3 is TGCGCCAGCAGCCAAGTTAGGGGCTTTAAAGGTGAAGCTTTCTTT. It yields the protein CASSQVRGFKGEAFF. The chain employs TRBV4-1 and TRBJ1-1; TRBD1 might be the D (5 bases). This CDR3 has 15 amino acids. Trimming shortened V by 1 base and J by 7 bases, and 16 bases separated the two germline ends. The germline V gene encodes CDR1 MGHRA and CDR2 YSYEKL.

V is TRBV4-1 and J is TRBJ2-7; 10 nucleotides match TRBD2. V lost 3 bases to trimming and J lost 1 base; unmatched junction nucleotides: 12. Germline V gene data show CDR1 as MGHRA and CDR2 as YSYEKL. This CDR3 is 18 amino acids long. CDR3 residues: CASSQRIGLAEDSYEQYF. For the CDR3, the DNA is TGCGCCAGCAGCCAGAGGATCGGACTAGCGGAAGATTCCTACGAGCAGTACTTC.

The CDR3 DNA is TGCGCCAGCAGCCCCAGGGACTACTCTATAGACTCTGGGGCCAACGTCCTGACTTTC. Translated, it gives CASSPRDYSIDSGANVLTF. The V call is TRBV5-1, the J call TRBJ2-6, with 7 bases matching TRBD2. Germline V gene lookup returns CDR1 SGHRS and CDR2 YFSETQ. V dropped 4 bases and J dropped 0; count of bases not matched to a gene: 13. There are 19 residues in the CDR3. Looking up the rest from reference TRBV5-1 and TRBJ2-6 gives the full variable domain: KAGVTQTPRYLIKTRGQQVTLSCSPISGHRSVSWYQQTPGQGLQFLFEYFSETQRNKGNFPGRFSGRQFSNSRSEMNVSTLELGDSALYLCASSPRDYSIDSGANVLTFGAGSRLTVL.

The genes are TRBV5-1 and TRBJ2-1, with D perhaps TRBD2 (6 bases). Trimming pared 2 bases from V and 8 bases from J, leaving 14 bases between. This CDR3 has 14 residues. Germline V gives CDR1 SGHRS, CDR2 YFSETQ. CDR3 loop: CASSFGGLGDEQFF. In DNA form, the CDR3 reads TGCGCCAGCAGCTTCGGGGGATTGGGGGATGAGCAGTTCTTC.

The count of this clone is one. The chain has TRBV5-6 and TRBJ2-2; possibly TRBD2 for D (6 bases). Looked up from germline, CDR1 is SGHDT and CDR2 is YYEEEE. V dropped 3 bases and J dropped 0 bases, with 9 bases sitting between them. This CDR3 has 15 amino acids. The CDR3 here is CASSYGGANTGELFF. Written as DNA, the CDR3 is TGTGCCAGCAGCTACGGGGGAGCGAACACCGGGGAGCTGTTTTTT.

CDR3 sequence: CACDGGWDTQYF. The CDR3, as DNA: TGTGCCTGCGACGGGGGGTGGGATACGCAGTATTTT. The chain employs TRBV6-1 and TRBJ2-3, with 7 nucleotides matching TRBD2. CDR1 is MNHNS, CDR2 SASEGT, per germline. The CDR3 runs to 12 residues. Unmatched junction bases numbered 8, after V lost 11 bases and J lost 6 bases.

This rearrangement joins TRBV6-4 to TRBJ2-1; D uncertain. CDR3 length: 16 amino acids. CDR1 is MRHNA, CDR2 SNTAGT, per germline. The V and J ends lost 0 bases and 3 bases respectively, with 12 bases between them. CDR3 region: CASSDSTAPLYNEQFF. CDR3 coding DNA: TGTGCCAGCAGTGACTCAACAGCCCCCCTCTACAATGAGCAGTTCTTC.

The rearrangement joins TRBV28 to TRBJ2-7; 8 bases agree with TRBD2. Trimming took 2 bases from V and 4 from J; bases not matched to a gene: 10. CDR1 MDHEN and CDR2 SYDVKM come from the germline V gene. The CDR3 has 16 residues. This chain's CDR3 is CASSLDPGGPRYEQYF. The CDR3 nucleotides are TGTGCCAGCAGTTTAGACCCGGGAGGGCCTCGGTACGAGCAGTACTTC. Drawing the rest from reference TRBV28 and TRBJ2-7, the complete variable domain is DVKVTQSSRYLVKRTGEKVFLECVQDMDHENMFWYRQDPGLGLRLIYFSYDVKMKEKGDIPEGYSVSREKKERFSLILESASTNQTSMYLCASSLDPGGPRYEQYFGPGTRLTVT.

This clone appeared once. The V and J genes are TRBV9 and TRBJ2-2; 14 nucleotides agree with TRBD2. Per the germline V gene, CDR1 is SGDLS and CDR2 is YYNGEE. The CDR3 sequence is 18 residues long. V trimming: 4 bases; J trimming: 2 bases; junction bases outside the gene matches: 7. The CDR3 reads CASSPGTSGGQNTGELFF. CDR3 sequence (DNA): TGTGCCAGCAGCCCAGGGACTAGCGGGGGACAAAACACCGGGGAGCTGTTTTTT. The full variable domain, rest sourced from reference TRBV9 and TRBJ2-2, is DSGVTQTPKHLITATGQRVTLRCSPRSGDLSVYWYQQSLDQGLQFLIQYYNGEERAKGNILERFSAQQFPDLHSELNLSSLELGDSALYFCASSPGTSGGQNTGELFFGEGSRLTVL.

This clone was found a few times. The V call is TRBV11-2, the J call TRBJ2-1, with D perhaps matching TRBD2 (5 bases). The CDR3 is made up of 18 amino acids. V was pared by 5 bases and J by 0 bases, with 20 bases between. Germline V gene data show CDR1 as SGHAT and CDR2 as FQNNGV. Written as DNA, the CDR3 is TGTGCCAGCAGCCCAGAGGGTACCAGGTGGGGCTCCTACAATGAGCAGTTCTTC. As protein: CASSPEGTRWGSYNEQFF.

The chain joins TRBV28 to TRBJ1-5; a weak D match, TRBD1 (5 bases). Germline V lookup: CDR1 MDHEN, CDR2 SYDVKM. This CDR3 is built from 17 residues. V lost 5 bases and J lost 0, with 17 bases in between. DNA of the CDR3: TGTGCCAGCAGTCCAACGACAGTGAATTATAGCAATCAGCCCCAGCATTTT. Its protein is CASSPTTVNYSNQPQHF. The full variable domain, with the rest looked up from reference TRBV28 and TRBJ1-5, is DVKVTQSSRYLVKRTGEKVFLECVQDMDHENMFWYRQDPGLGLRLIYFSYDVKMKEKGDIPEGYSVSREKKERFSLILESASTNQTSMYLCASSPTTVNYSNQPQHFGDGTRLSIL.